The present entry profiles one T cell receptor (beta chain) with its context. Its antigen remains unidentified. The data stem from a study of CD8 T cells in ankylosing spondylitis. General study findings and limits: Seven to nine highly homologous variants formed a TCR beta motif that appeared characteristic of ankylosing spondylitis blood.

Quantitative 5'-RACE with molecular barcodes was used to make the TCR beta libraries. From the 5' RACE reads, TCRdb called clonotypes with MiXCR, one entry per CDR3 protein. The sample lists 330,000 or so distinct CDR3 sequences, approximately 8% occurring once. This TCR was sampled from a male donor with ankylosing spondylitis. Sequencing was done on a sample of blood, either unsorted or a sorted T cell fraction (not recorded which).

This CDR3 is CASRTQTGTDYGYTF. The CDR3 coding sequence is TGTGCCAGCAGAACTCAAACCGGGACAGACTATGGCTACACCTTC. The chain links TRBV6-1 to TRBJ1-2, with TRBD1 matching 7 bases. CDR3 length: 15 residues. V lost 6 bases to trimming and J lost 3 bases; unmatched junction nucleotides: 10. The germline V gene has CDR1 MNHNS and CDR2 SASEGT.